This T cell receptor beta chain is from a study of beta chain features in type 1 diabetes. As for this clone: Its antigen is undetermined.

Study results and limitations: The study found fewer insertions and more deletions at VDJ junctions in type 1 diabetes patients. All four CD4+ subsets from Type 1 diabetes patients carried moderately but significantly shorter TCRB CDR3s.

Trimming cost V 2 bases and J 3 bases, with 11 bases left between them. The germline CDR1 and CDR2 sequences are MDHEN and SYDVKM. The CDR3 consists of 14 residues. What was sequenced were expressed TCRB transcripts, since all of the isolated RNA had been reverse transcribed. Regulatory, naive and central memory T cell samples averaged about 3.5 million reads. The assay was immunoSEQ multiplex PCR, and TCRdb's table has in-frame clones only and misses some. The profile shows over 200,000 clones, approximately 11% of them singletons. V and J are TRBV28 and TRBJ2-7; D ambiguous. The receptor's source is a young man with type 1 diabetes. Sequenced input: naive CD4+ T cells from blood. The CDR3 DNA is TGTGCCAGCAGTTTAGTACATACATTCTACGAGCAGTACTTC. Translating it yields CASSLVHTFYEQYF.